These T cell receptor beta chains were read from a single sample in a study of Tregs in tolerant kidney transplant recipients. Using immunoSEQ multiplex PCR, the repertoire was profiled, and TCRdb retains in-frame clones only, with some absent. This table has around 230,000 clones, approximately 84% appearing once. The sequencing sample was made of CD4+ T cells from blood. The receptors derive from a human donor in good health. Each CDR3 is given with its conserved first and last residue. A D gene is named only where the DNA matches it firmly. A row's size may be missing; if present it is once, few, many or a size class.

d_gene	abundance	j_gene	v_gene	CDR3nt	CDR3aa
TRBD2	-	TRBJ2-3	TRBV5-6	TGTGCCAGCAGCTTGGTTCGGACTAGCAGTGATACGCAGTATTTT	CASSLVRTSSDTQYF
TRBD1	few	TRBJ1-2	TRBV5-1	TGCGCCAGCAGCATTACAGGGGCTAACTATGGCTACACCTTC	CASSITGANYGYTF
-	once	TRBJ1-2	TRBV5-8	TGTGCCAGCAGACCCCCGGGGTGGGGGGGCTACACCTTC	CASRPPGWGGYTF
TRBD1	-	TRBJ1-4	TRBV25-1	TGTGCCAGCAGTAGGGGGACAGGGATAGGGGATCAGGGGCTGTTTTTT	CASSRGTGIGDQGLFF
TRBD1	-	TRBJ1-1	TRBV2	TGTGCCAGCAGTACAGACAGGGTGGACACTGAAGCTTTCTTT	CASSTDRVDTEAFF
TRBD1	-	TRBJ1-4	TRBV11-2	TGTGCCAGCAGCTTAGGACAGGGGGCTGGGGAAAAACTGTTTTTT	CASSLGQGAGEKLFF
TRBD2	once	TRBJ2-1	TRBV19	TGTGCCAGTAGTTGGCGGGGGACCTACAATGAGCAGTTCTTC	CASSWRGTYNEQFF
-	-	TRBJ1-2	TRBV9	TGTGCCAGCAGCCTCAGCTGGAGAGGGTTGGAAGGGTATGGCTACACCTTC	CASSLSWRGLEGYGYTF
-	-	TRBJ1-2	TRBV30	TGTGCCTGGAGCCTACTCCCCCGGGCTAACTATGGCTACACCTTC	CAWSLLPRANYGYTF
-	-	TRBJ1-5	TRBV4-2	TGTGCCAGCAGCCAAGTATCCCTAGACCAGGAGAATCAGCCCCAGCATTTT	CASSQVSLDQENQPQHF
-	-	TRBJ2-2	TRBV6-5	TGTGCCAGCAGTTCGGGACTTTTGAACACCGGGGAGCTGCTTTTT	CASSSGLLNTGELLF
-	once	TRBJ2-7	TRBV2	TGTGCCAGCGACCCGCAGGGCCTGGGCTACGAGCAGTACTTC	CASDPQGLGYEQYF
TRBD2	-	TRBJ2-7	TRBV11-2	TGTGCCAGCAGCTTCTTCGCGGGAGCAGAAGAGCAGTACTTC	CASSFFAGAEEQYF
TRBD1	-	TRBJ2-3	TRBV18	TGTGCCAGCTCACTAGGGACAGGCACAGATACGCAGTATTTT	CASSLGTGTDTQYF
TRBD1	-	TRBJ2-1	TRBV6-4	TGTGCCAGCAGTACACAGGGGGCCTCCTACAATGAGCAGTTCTTC	CASSTQGASYNEQFF
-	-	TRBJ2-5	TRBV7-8	TGTGCCAGCAGCTTAGTGCCCTTTGGAAAAGAGACCCAGTACTTC	CASSLVPFGKETQYF
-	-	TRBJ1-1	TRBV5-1	TGCGCCAGCAGCGCCACGCCGGGGGAAGGCACTGAAGCTTTCTTT	CASSATPGEGTEAFF
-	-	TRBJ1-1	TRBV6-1	TGTGCCAGCAGTGAACCAGGGTGGAACGCTGAAGCTTTCTTT	CASSEPGWNAEAFF
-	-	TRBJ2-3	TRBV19	TGTGCCAGTAGATCCGGAACAGCCTTCACAGATACGCAGTATTTT	CASRSGTAFTDTQYF
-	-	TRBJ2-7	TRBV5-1	TGCGCCAGCAGCTCCCAGGGCTACGAGCAGTACTTC	CASSSQGYEQYF
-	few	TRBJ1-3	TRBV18	TGTGCCAGCTCACCACAGGGATCTGGAAACACCATATATTTT	CASSPQGSGNTIYF
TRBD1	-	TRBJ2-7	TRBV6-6	TGTGCCAGCAGCCACTGGGACAGCTTCTCCTACGAGCAGTACTTC	CASSHWDSFSYEQYF
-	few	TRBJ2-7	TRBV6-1	TGTGCCAGCAGTGCGCACGGGAGCTCCTACGAGCAGTACTTC	CASSAHGSSYEQYF
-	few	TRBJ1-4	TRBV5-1	TGCGCCAGCAGCATTTCCGGGACGGGAAACGAAAAACTGTTTTTT	CASSISGTGNEKLFF
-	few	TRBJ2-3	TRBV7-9	TGTGCCAGCAGCTTAGTCAGGGGAGGCCCAAATACGCAGTATTTT	CASSLVRGGPNTQYF
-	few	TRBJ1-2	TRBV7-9	TGTGCCAGCAGACTGTCTTCGGACTATGGCTACACCTTC	CASRLSSDYGYTF
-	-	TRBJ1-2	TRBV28	TGTGCCAGCAGTGATCCAGCCCCATACCGAAGTGATGGCTACACCTTC	CASSDPAPYRSDGYTF
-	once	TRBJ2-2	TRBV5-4	TGTGCCAGCAGCTTGGGATCGGCAGTCCGAGGGACCGGGGAGCTGTTTTTT	CASSLGSAVRGTGELFF
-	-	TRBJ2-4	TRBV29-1	TGCAGCGTTGAAGAGAGCCAGGGACTCCCGAGAGGCATTCAGTACTTC	CSVEESQGLPRGIQYF
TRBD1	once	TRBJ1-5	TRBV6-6	TGTGCCAGCAGCCGCGACAGGGCAAATCAGCCCCAGCATTTT	CASSRDRANQPQHF
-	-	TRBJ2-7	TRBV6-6	TGTGCCAGCACTTTCCACTACGAGCAGTACTTC	CASTFHYEQYF
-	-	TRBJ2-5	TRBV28	TGTGCCAGCAGCCGTGGACAGTCCCAAGAGACCCAGTACTTC	CASSRGQSQETQYF
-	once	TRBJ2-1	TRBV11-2	TGTGCCAGCAGCTTTGAGCGGTTTTACAATGAGCAGTTCTTC	CASSFERFYNEQFF
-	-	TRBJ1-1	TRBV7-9	TGTGCCAGCAGCCCGAGATCGTACACTGAAGCTTTCTTT	CASSPRSYTEAFF
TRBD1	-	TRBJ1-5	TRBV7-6	TGTGCCAGCAGCACCAGGGGACAGATCAATCAGCCCCAGCATTTT	CASSTRGQINQPQHF
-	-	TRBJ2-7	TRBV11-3	TGTGCCAGCAGCTCCTCTGGGACGCCCTACGAGCAGTACTTC	CASSSSGTPYEQYF
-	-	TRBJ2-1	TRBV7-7	TGTGCTAGCAGCTTAGGAAGGGCGGACAATGAGCAGTTCTTC	CASSLGRADNEQFF
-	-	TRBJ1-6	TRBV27	TGTGCCAGCAGACAGGGACCGAATAATTCACCCCTCCACTTT	CASRQGPNNSPLHF
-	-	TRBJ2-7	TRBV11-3	TGTGCCAGCAGCCCTAGCCGGGGTCCGGCCTACGAGCAGTACTTC	CASSPSRGPAYEQYF
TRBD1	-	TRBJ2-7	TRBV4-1	TGCGCCAGCAGCCAAGGACAGGGCCCCAGGTACGAGCAGTACTTC	CASSQGQGPRYEQYF
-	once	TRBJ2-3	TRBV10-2	TGCGCCAGCCGACCGGGACCGAGCACAGATACGCAGTATTTT	CASRPGPSTDTQYF
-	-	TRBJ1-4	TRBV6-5	TGTGCCAGCAGTTACTCCTCCCCCCTTCAGGAAAAACTGTTTTTT	CASSYSSPLQEKLFF
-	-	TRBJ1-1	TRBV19	TGTGCCAGTAGTATACCGTCTATGAACACTGAAGCTTTCTTT	CASSIPSMNTEAFF
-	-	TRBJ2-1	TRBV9	TGTGCCAGCAGCCCTTCCGGGACAACCCTCAGGGAGCAGTTCTTC	CASSPSGTTLREQFF
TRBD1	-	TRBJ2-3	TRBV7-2	TGTGCCAGCAGCTTAGGGACAGGGGCAGATACGCAGTATTTT	CASSLGTGADTQYF
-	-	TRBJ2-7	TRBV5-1	TGCGCCAGCAGCTTGAGGGCAACCTACGAGCAGTACTTC	CASSLRATYEQYF
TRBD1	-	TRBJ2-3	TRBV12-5	TGTGCTAGTGGTTTGGGGGACAGGGGGCAGGATACGCAGTATTTT	CASGLGDRGQDTQYF
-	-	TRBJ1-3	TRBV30	TGTGCCTGGAAAGATCGGCACACCCTTGGAAACACCATATATTTT	CAWKDRHTLGNTIYF
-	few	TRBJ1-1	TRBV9	TGTGCCAGCAGCGTAGAATTGAACACTGAAGCTTTCTTT	CASSVELNTEAFF
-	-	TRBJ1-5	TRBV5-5	TGTGCCAGCAGTTACACAGGGAACAATCAGCCCCAGCATTTT	CASSYTGNNQPQHF
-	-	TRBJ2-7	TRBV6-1	TGTGCCAGCAGTCGGAGGCGCGAGCAGTACTTC	CASSRRREQYF
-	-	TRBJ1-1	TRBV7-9	TGTGCCAGCAGCTTAAATGGACAGGAAGCTTTCTTT	CASSLNGQEAFF
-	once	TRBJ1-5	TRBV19	TGTGCCAGTAGTATAGGGGCCGGGCGAAGCAATCAGCCCCAGCATTTT	CASSIGAGRSNQPQHF
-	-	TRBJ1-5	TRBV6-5	TGTGCCAGCAGTCCCCAGCAGGGGCTCAATCAGCCCCAGCATTTT	CASSPQQGLNQPQHF
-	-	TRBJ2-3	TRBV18	TGTGCCAGCTCACCAGGGCAGAGCACAGATACGCAGTATTTT	CASSPGQSTDTQYF
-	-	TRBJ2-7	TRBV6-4	TGTGCCAGCTCTACCTACGAGCAGTACTTC	CASSTYEQYF
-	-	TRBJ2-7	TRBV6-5	TGTGCCAGCAGTTACTCGAATCCGGGATCCTACGAGCAGTACTTC	CASSYSNPGSYEQYF